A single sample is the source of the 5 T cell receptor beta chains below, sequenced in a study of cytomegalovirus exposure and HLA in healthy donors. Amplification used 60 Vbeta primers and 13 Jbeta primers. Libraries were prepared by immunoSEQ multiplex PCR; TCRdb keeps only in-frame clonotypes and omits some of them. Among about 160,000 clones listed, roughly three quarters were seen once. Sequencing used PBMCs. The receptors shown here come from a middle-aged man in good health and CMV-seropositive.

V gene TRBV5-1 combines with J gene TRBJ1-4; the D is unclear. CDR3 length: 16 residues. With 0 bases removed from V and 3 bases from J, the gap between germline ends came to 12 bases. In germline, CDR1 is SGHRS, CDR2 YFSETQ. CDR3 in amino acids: CASSLGQRAANEKLFF. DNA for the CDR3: TGCGCCAGCAGCTTGGGGCAGAGGGCCGCTAATGAAAAACTGTTTTTT.

CDR3 residues: CASSSEGHSANYGYTF. CDR3 nucleotides: TGTGCCAGCAGCTCCGAGGGACACTCAGCTAACTATGGCTACACCTTC. The chain carries TRBV11-2 and TRBJ1-2, with a weak D call TRBD1 (6 bases). Trimming removed 4 bases from V and 0 bases from J, with 15 bases in between. The CDR3 consists of 16 residues. The germline V gene encodes CDR1 SGHAT and CDR2 FQNNGV. The entire variable domain, with the rest obtained from reference TRBV11-2 and TRBJ1-2, is as follows: EAGVAQSPRYKIIEKRQSVAFWCNPISGHATLYWYQQILGQGPKLLIQFQNNGVVDDSQLPKDRFSAERLKGVDSTLKIQPAKLEDSAVYLCASSSEGHSANYGYTFGSGTRLTVV.

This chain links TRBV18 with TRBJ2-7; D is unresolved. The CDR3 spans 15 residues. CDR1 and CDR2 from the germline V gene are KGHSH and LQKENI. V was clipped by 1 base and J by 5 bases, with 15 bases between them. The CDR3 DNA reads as TGTGCCAGCTCACCACGGGCCGGCAGCCTCCACGAGCAGTACTTC. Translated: CASSPRAGSLHEQYF.

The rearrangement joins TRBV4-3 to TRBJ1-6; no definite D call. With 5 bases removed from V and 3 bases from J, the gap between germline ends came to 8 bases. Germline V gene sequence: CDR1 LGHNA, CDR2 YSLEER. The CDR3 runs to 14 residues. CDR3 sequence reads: CASSAVDYNSPLHF. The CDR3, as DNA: TGCGCCAGCAGCGCGGTTGACTATAATTCACCCCTCCACTTT.

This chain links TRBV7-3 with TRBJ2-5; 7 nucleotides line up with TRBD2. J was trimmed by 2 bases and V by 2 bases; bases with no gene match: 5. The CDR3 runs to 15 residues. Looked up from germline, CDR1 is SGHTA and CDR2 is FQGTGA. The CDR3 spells CASSLGGGNQETQYF. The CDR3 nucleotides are TGTGCCAGCAGCTTAGGGGGGGGAAATCAAGAGACCCAGTACTTC.